This paragraph covers one T cell receptor beta chain sequence. Sequenced by immunoSEQ multiplex PCR; TCRdb stores in-frame clones only, minus some. The repertoire includes 11,000 to 15,000 clones, more than 80% of them detected once, and over 20% sits in the top ten. These data come from a study of OX40 agonist ivuxolimab in advanced cancers. Study-wide background: While on treatment, patients had intravenous ivuxolimab at 0.01 to 10 mg/kg every 2 weeks. Patients enrolled in dose escalation were diagnosed with hepatocellular carcinoma, melanoma, renal cell or head and neck cancer.

The germline gives CDR1 MNHEY, CDR2 SVGAGI. Trimming shortened V by 6 bases and J by 6 bases, and 12 bases separated the two germline ends. This CDR3 comprises 13 residues. The chain recombines TRBV6-5 with TRBJ1-5; D not certain. This material consisted of CD4+ or CD8+ T cells sorted from blood, taken in a trial of the OX40 agonist ivuxolimab. This sequence was found in an adult with an advanced solid tumor such as melanoma, head and neck, liver or kidney cancer. In DNA form, the CDR3 reads TGTGCCAGCAGCATTGTAGGGTTTCAGCCCCAGCATTTT. This codes for CASSIVGFQPQHF.